The 11 T cell receptor beta chains reported below all come from one sample, sequenced in a study of OX40 agonist ivuxolimab in advanced cancers. Measured with immunoSEQ multiplex PCR; TCRdb has only the in-frame clones, and not every one. The table lists around 80,000 clones, approximately 92% of them singletons. The sample here was CD4+ or CD8+ T cells sorted from blood, taken in a trial of the OX40 agonist ivuxolimab. Receptor source: an adult with an advanced solid tumor such as melanoma, head and neck, liver or kidney cancer.

V usage is TRBV5-1 and J usage is TRBJ2-4; D unclear. CDR1 and CDR2 (germline): SGHRS, YFSETQ. The CDR3 has 13 residues. The V gene lost 1 base and the J gene lost 7 bases, with 9 bases spanning the gap. The CDR3 spells CASSLQSQNIQYF. DNA of the CDR3: TGCGCCAGCAGCTTGCAGTCGCAGAACATTCAGTACTTC.

The J gene is TRBJ1-2, the V gene TRBV14; 9 positions match TRBD1. Germline CDR1 and CDR2: SGHDN and FVKESK. The CDR3 loop spans 16 amino acids. V lost 3 bases, J lost 3 bases, and 8 bases stayed unmatched. CDR3 residues: CASSHMGTGQDYGYTF. As DNA, the CDR3 is TGTGCCAGCAGCCACATGGGGACAGGGCAAGACTATGGCTACACCTTC.

The chain recombines TRBV6-5 with TRBJ2-3; D possibly matches TRBD1 or TRBD2 (5 bases each). Trimming took 6 bases from V and 2 from J, leaving 9 bases between them. Per the germline V gene, CDR1 is MNHEY and CDR2 is SVGAGI. The CDR3 contains 13 residues. CDR3 amino acids: CASRRDPTDTQYF. In DNA form, the CDR3 reads TGTGCCAGCAGACGGGACCCCACAGATACGCAGTATTTT.

The chain has TRBV9 and TRBJ2-3; 11 positions agree with TRBD2. The CDR3 contains 18 residues. Germline trimming cut 4 bases from V and 1 base from J; bases unmatched to any gene: 11. Per the germline V gene, CDR1 is SGDLS and CDR2 is YYNGEE. The CDR3 DNA reads TGTGCCAGCAGCCACGGAACTAGCGGGAGTCGAGGCACAGATACGCAGTATTTT. Translating it yields CASSHGTSGSRGTDTQYF.

The CDR3: CASSDPGTATGELFF. CDR3 coding DNA: TGTGCCAGCAGTGATCCGGGCACGGCGACCGGGGAGCTGTTTTTT. The J gene is TRBJ2-2, the V gene TRBV2; no definite D call. Germline-derived CDR1 and CDR2 are SNHLY and FYNNEI. CDR3 length equals 15 residues. V gave up 3 bases and J gave up 5 bases, with 13 bases separating them. Supplemented by reference TRBV2 and TRBJ2-2, the full variable domain reads EPEVTQTPSHQVTQMGQEVILRCVPISNHLYFYWYRQILGQKVEFLVSFYNNEISEKSEIFDDQFSVERPDGSNFTLKIRSTKLEDSAMYFCASSDPGTATGELFFGEGSRLTVL.

The chain uses TRBV30 and TRBJ1-2; tentatively, D is TRBD1 (5 bases). Germline lookup yields CDR1 GTSNPN and CDR2 SVGIG (reference sequence). With 5 bases removed from V and 2 bases from J, the gap between germline ends came to 9 bases. The CDR3 is 12 amino acids. CDR3 region: CAWVQENYGYTF. CDR3 bases: TGTGCCTGGGTACAGGAAAACTATGGCTACACCTTC.

This chain connects TRBV11-1 to TRBJ2-2; the D is unclear. This CDR3 has 14 residues. V gave up 4 bases and J gave up 4 bases, with 10 bases separating them. Germline V gene sequence: CDR1 SGHAT, CDR2 FQDESV (reference sequence). CDR3 nucleotides: TGTGCCAGCAGCTCTGCCGGCCGCACCGGGGAGCTGTTTTTT. Translating gives CASSSAGRTGELFF.

The chain is built from TRBV11-2 and TRBJ1-5; no clear D gene. The CDR3 totals 13 residues. Germline V CDR1 and CDR2: SGHAT, FQNNGV. V was shortened by 2 bases and J by 5 bases, with 7 bases between the two germline ends. The DNA of the CDR3 is TGTGCCAGCAGCTTATCACGGGATCAGCCCCAGCATTTT. Translation: CASSLSRDQPQHF.

The chain employs TRBV21-1 and TRBJ2-5; the table gives TRBD2 as D, unverified against the DNA. TRBV21-1 is annotated as a pseudogene. The CDR3 has 13 amino acids. The CDR3 sequence: CASSKTPIGTQYF. The CDR3 DNA reads as TGTGCCAGCAGCAAAACCCCCATCGGGACCCAGTACTTC.

Details on this clone: The junction departs from germline at one end; a sequencing error may be responsible. The rearrangement links TRBV7-8 to TRBJ2-7; D gene ambiguous. CDR3 length: 14 residues. The germline gives CDR1 SGHVS, CDR2 FQNEAQ. Here the CDR3 reads CASSQLSSGYGQYF. The CDR3 DNA sequence: TGTGCCAGCAGCCAACTTAGCTCGGGCTACGGGCAGTACTTC.

The V and J genes are TRBV5-4 and TRBJ2-1; TRBD1 or TRBD2 may be the D gene (5 bases each). The CDR3 sequence is 15 residues long. Trimming left V 4 bases short and J 8 bases short, with 19 bases between. Germline V gene lookup returns CDR1 SGHNT and CDR2 YYREEE (reference sequence). The CDR3 nucleotides are TGTGCCAGCAGCCCGCCGGGACCCAAGAGCGATGAGCAGTTCTTC. Its protein is CASSPPGPKSDEQFF.